This entry lists 18 T cell receptor beta chains sequenced from one sample in a study of the immune and genomic landscape of osteosarcoma. Generated by immunoSEQ multiplex PCR, the TCRdb table keeps only in-frame clones and is missing some. This table holds about 2,800 clones, 78% found once. Sequencing input: metastatic tumor tissue from the lung. The source of these receptors is a woman younger than 35 with osteosarcoma.

This sequence joins TRBV5-7 and TRBJ2-5, with a possible D match to TRBD1 (6 bases). TRBV5-7 is known as an ORF, though its function is uncertain. V gave up 4 bases and J gave up 5 bases, with 15 bases separating them. The CDR3 totals 14 residues. The CDR3 DNA is TGTGCCAGCAGCGGCCGGAACAGGGTGGAGACCCAGTACTTC. Translation: CASSGRNRVETQYF.

Worth noting for this clone: The junction departs from germline at one end; a sequencing error may be responsible. This chain joins TRBV4-1 and TRBJ2-1, with D possibly being TRBD1 (6 bases). This CDR3 is built from 13 residues. Looked up from germline, CDR1 is MGHRA and CDR2 is YSYEKL. The CDR3 region is CASSQDPGEGQIF. As DNA, the CDR3 is TGCGCCAGCAGCCAAGACCCGGGTGAAGGACAGATCTTC.

This clone turned up a few times. This chain joins TRBV5-6 and TRBJ2-2, with TRBD2 as a possible D gene (5 bases). Germline CDR1 and CDR2: SGHDT and YYEEEE. This CDR3 region has 14 residues. V was clipped by 0 bases and J by 3 bases, with 6 bases between them. The CDR3 spells CASSLGLHTGELFF. The CDR3 nucleotides read TGTGCCAGCAGCTTGGGACTACACACCGGGGAGCTGTTTTTT. The full variable domain, rest sourced from reference TRBV5-6 and TRBJ2-2, is DAGVTQSPTHLIKTRGQQVTLRCSPKSGHDTVSWYQQALGQGPQFIFQYYEEEERQRGNFPDRFSGHQFPNYSSELNVNALLLGDSALYLCASSLGLHTGELFFGEGSRLTVL.

As to this clone: At one boundary the junction diverges from the germline segment, which might be a read error. This chain connects TRBV6-4 to TRBJ1-1; TRBD1 agrees at 8 bases. Germline CDR1 reads MRHNA; CDR2 reads SNTAGT. This CDR3 is built from 15 residues. For the CDR3, the DNA is TGTGCCAGCAGTTACTCGACAGGGGCGAACACTGAAGCTTTCTTT. Its protein product is CASSYSTGANTEAFF.

The chain recombines TRBV19 with TRBJ1-5; D call uncertain. Germline V gene sequence: CDR1 LNHDA, CDR2 SQIVND (reference sequence). V was pared by 0 bases and J by 5 bases, with 8 bases between. This CDR3 has 14 residues. CDR3 nucleotides: TGTGCCAGTAGTATAGATCCCACATATCAGCCCCAGCATTTT. Its protein is CASSIDPTYQPQHF. Variable domain in full (rest from reference TRBV19 and TRBJ1-5): DGGITQSPKYLFRKEGQNVTLSCEQNLNHDAMYWYRQDPGQGLRLIYYSQIVNDFQKGDIAEGYSVSREKKESFPLTVTSAQKNPTAFYLCASSIDPTYQPQHFGDGTRLSIL.

The chain recombines TRBV10-2 with TRBJ1-4, with D unclear. Germline V CDR1 and CDR2: WSHSY, SAAADI. Deletions cut 0 bases from V and 7 bases from J, with 9 bases between. The CDR3 is made up of 14 amino acids. The CDR3, as DNA: TGCGCCAGCAGTGAGTCGAACCGGGTTGAAAAACTGTTTTTT. Translated, it gives CASSESNRVEKLFF.

The chain recombines TRBV27 with TRBJ1-2; 8 bases line up with TRBD1. This CDR3 comprises 12 residues. CDR1 and CDR2 (germline): MNHEY, SMNVEV (reference sequence). Trimming took 6 bases from V and 8 from J; bases not matched to a gene: 5. Written as DNA, the CDR3 is TGTGCCAGCAGGACAGGGGCACAAGGCTACACCTTC. Translation gives CASRTGAQGYTF.

This clone appeared a few times. The chain employs TRBV4-3 and TRBJ1-5; D unresolved. Looked up from germline, CDR1 is LGHNA and CDR2 is YSLEER. V lost 2 bases and J 2 bases, leaving 10 bases between the germline ends. The CDR3 is made up of 15 amino acids. The CDR3 bases are TGCGCCAGCAGCCAACTGCTAGGAGGCAATCAGCCCCAGCATTTT. Protein: CASSQLLGGNQPQHF.

The chain recombines TRBV6-5 with TRBJ2-7; the match to TRBD1 covers 7 bases. Germline V lookup: CDR1 MNHEY, CDR2 SVGAGI. CDR3 length: 16 amino acids. Trimming cost V 0 bases and J 3 bases; bases outside gene matches: 8. The CDR3, as DNA: TGTGCCAGCAGTTACTCAGGTCCCAGGGGGTTCTACGAGCAGTACTTC. This translates into CASSYSGPRGFYEQYF.

This rearrangement joins TRBV7-9 to TRBJ2-1, with 8 bases matching TRBD1. This CDR3 has 15 residues. V trimming: 3 bases; J trimming: 6 bases; junction bases outside the gene matches: 7. Looked up from germline, CDR1 is SEHNR and CDR2 is FQNEAQ (reference sequence). The chain's CDR3 is CASSFRTGMVNEQFF. The CDR3 DNA follows: TGTGCCAGCAGCTTTCGGACAGGGATGGTCAATGAGCAGTTCTTC.

This clone was observed a handful of times. This chain joins TRBV4-1 and TRBJ2-5; TRBD2 agrees at 9 bases. Germline CDR1 reads MGHRA; CDR2 reads YSYEKL. The CDR3 spans 15 residues. The J segment lost 5 bases and the V segment lost 2 bases, leaving 6 bases of the junction unmatched. The CDR3 protein is CASSQKGTSKETQYF. The CDR3 region has the DNA TGCGCCAGCAGCCAAAAAGGGACTAGCAAGGAGACCCAGTACTTC.

CDR3 in DNA: TGTGCCAGCAGTTGGGGGGGCAAGGACACTGAAGCTTTCTTT. Its protein product is CASSWGGKDTEAFF. The chain is built from TRBV27 and TRBJ1-1, with D possibly matching TRBD1 (6 bases). Germline lookup yields CDR1 MNHEY and CDR2 SMNVEV (reference sequence). The V end was cut by 4 bases, the J end by 3 bases, with 12 bases between. The CDR3 sequence is 14 residues long.

This clone was counted only a few times. The chain joins TRBV6-1 to TRBJ2-2, with D perhaps being TRBD1 or TRBD2 (6 bases each). The V gene's germline CDR1 is MNHNS and CDR2 SASEGT. This CDR3 contains 16 residues. Deletions cut 7 bases from V and 5 bases from J, with 20 bases between. CDR3: CASTEWGAGSTGELFF. The CDR3 DNA sequence: TGTGCCAGCACTGAGTGGGGGGCAGGTTCAACCGGGGAGCTGTTTTTT.

The rearrangement uses TRBV6-5 and TRBJ2-6; D unresolved. Trimming cost V 6 bases and J 0 bases, with 3 bases left between them. Germline CDR1 MNHEY, CDR2 SVGAGI. This CDR3 contains 13 residues. The CDR3 DNA reads TGTGCCAGCAGGGTCTCTGGGGCCAACGTCCTGACTTTC. Protein sequence: CASRVSGANVLTF.

This chain joins TRBV4-3 and TRBJ2-1, with D perhaps matching TRBD2 (5 bases). The CDR3 sequence is 14 residues long. Germline CDR1 LGHNA, CDR2 YSLEER. The V end lost 3 bases, the J end lost 0 bases, and 6 bases lay between the germline ends. CDR3 sequence: CASSQGSSYNEQFF. The CDR3 DNA is TGCGCCAGCAGCCAGGGGAGCTCCTACAATGAGCAGTTCTTC.

The chain recombines TRBV19 with TRBJ2-3; the match to TRBD2 covers 7 bases. V dropped 5 bases and J dropped 4; count of bases not matched to a gene: 12. The germline V gene has CDR1 LNHDA and CDR2 SQIVND (reference sequence). CDR3 length equals 16 residues. The CDR3 is CASSLSRGGPADTQYF. The CDR3 DNA follows: TGTGCCAGTAGTCTCTCTCGCGGGGGTCCCGCAGATACGCAGTATTTT.

The rearrangement joins TRBV14 to TRBJ1-1, with 8 bases lining up with TRBD1. This CDR3 is built from 15 residues. The ends lost 4 bases at V and 5 bases at J; junction bases unmatched: 9. Germline assignment: CDR1 SGHDN and CDR2 FVKESK. CDR3 protein: CASSPRTGWDTEAFF. The CDR3 DNA reads as TGTGCCAGCAGCCCCCGGACAGGGTGGGATACTGAAGCTTTCTTT.

The chain recombines TRBV6-1 with TRBJ2-2; 8 bases are a match to TRBD1. V lost 8 bases to trimming and J lost 4 bases; unmatched junction nucleotides: 6. The CDR3 runs 14 residues. Germline loops: CDR1 MNHNS, CDR2 SASEGT. Here the CDR3 DNA reads TGTGCCAGCGGGGGTGACAGGGGCACCGGGGAGCTGTTTTTT. This codes for CASGGDRGTGELFF.